Listed here are 21 T cell receptor beta chains from one sample, sequenced in a study of blood T cell repertoires in COVID-19. The repertoire was sequenced with immunoSEQ multiplex PCR; TCRdb's copy has only in-frame clones and lacks some. In the table there are about 210,000 clones, just under 85% of which are singletons. Sequencing was carried out using peripheral blood. The source of these receptors is a woman between 45 and 60 years old with active or convalescent COVID-19.

This rearrangement joins TRBV21-1 to TRBJ2-7; the table's D call of TRBD1 was not tested on the DNA. TRBV21-1 is a listed pseudogene. The CDR3 is made up of 14 amino acids. CDR3 residues: CASSSILRGDEQYV. CDR3 bases: TGTGCCAGCAGCTCCATACTCAGGGGAGACGAGCAGTACGTC.

The rearrangement links TRBV5-1 to TRBJ2-5; TRBD1 matches at 9 bases. V lost 5 bases and J lost 5; bases outside the gene matches: 13. The germline gives CDR1 SGHRS, CDR2 YFSETQ. This CDR3 comprises 16 residues. Written as DNA, the CDR3 is TGCGCCAGCAGTTTTCAATTAACAGGGGGCAGGGAGACCCAGTACTTC. Translating it yields CASSFQLTGGRETQYF.

The chain combines TRBV29-1 with TRBJ2-7, with a possible D match to TRBD1 (7 bases). The CDR3 sequence is 13 residues long. Germline-derived CDR1 and CDR2 are SQVTM and ANQGSEA. V lost 5 bases to trimming and J lost 5 bases, with 16 bases between them. The CDR3 loop reads CSVRQGRGNEQYF. The CDR3 nucleotides are TGCAGCGTTCGACAGGGCCGCGGGAACGAGCAGTACTTC.

This rearrangement joins TRBV6-4 to TRBJ2-3, with TRBD2 as a possible D gene (5 bases). Germline lookup yields CDR1 MRHNA and CDR2 SNTAGT. The CDR3 is 14 residues long. Trimming left V 3 bases short and J 3 bases short, with 10 bases between. The CDR3 is CASSELDSTDTQYF. In DNA form, the CDR3 reads TGTGCCAGCAGTGAACTAGATTCGACAGATACGCAGTATTTT.

This clone was detected only once. This chain links TRBV6-1 with TRBJ1-6, with a weak D call TRBD1 (5 bases). Trimming took off 2 bases at V and 6 bases at J, with 14 bases between the two ends. Germline V gene lookup returns CDR1 MNHNS and CDR2 SASEGT. The CDR3 length is 16 residues. The CDR3 DNA reads TGTGCCAGCAGTGAAAGTTGGAGACAGCTTAATTCACCCCTCCACTTT. Amino acid sequence: CASSESWRQLNSPLHF.

The chain couples TRBV19 to TRBJ1-1; TRBD1 matches 7 bases. V shed 6 bases, J shed 7 bases, and the junction held 5 bases outside the gene matches. The CDR3 has 12 amino acids. The germline CDR1 and CDR2 sequences are LNHDA and SQIVND (reference sequence). The CDR3 spells CASSQGGFEAFF. In nucleotides, the CDR3 is TGTGCCAGTAGCCAGGGGGGATTTGAAGCTTTCTTT.

This clone was observed a few times. V and J are TRBV5-4 and TRBJ2-2; D not resolved. V was shortened by 2 bases and J by 5 bases, with 4 bases between the two germline ends. CDR1 is SGHNT, CDR2 YYREEE, per germline (reference sequence). This CDR3 comprises 12 residues. This chain's CDR3 is CASSFMTGELFF. CDR3 nucleotide sequence: TGTGCCAGCAGCTTCATGACCGGGGAGCTGTTTTTT.

CDR3 region: CASSRGGAEETQYF. CDR3 sequence (DNA): TGTGCCAGTAGCCGCGGGGGGGCAGAAGAGACCCAGTACTTC. The V call is TRBV19, the J call TRBJ2-5; 9 bases are a match to TRBD2. This CDR3 has 14 residues. J was trimmed by 3 bases and V by 6 bases; bases with no gene match: 5. Germline V CDR1 and CDR2: LNHDA, SQIVND (reference sequence).

This clone was observed a single time. The V and J genes are TRBV6-5 and TRBJ1-1, with a possible D match to TRBD1 (5 bases). The germline V and J ends were trimmed by 6 bases and 4 bases, with 18 bases remaining between them. The CDR3 extends over 15 amino acids. Germline V gene data show CDR1 as MNHEY and CDR2 as SVGAGI. CDR3 coding DNA: TGTGCCAGCAGAAGGACACGGAGCCAAGTCACTGAAGCTTTCTTT. Translated, it gives CASRRTRSQVTEAFF.

The V call is TRBV5-3, the J call TRBJ1-2; weak D call: TRBD1 (5 bases). TRBV5-3 is given ORF status, its function remaining uncertain. CDR3 length: 16 amino acids. V lost 8 bases and J lost 8, with 28 bases in between. CDR3 coding DNA: TGTGCCAGTGCGCAGGGCAATCAAACCCATCGGGGGGGCTACACCTTC. It encodes CASAQGNQTHRGGYTF.

This rearrangement joins TRBV28 to TRBJ1-2; D gene ambiguous. Trimming took 5 bases from V and 8 from J, leaving 15 bases between them. The CDR3 totals 13 residues. CDR1 and CDR2 from the germline V gene are MDHEN and SYDVKM. CDR3 DNA sequence: TGTGCCAGCAGTACGCCCCAGCCCGGGGGCTACACCTTC. It is translated as CASSTPQPGGYTF.

The chain employs TRBV19 and TRBJ2-3; D unclear. Germline V gene sequence: CDR1 LNHDA, CDR2 SQIVND (reference sequence). V shed 3 bases and J shed 1 base, with 11 bases lying between them. The CDR3 sequence is 15 residues long. Here the CDR3 reads CASSIQVFGTDTQYF. The CDR3 DNA follows: TGTGCCAGTAGTATCCAGGTTTTCGGCACAGATACGCAGTATTTT.

The V and J genes are TRBV28 and TRBJ1-1; perhaps TRBD1 as D (6 bases). Trimming took off 6 bases at V and 12 bases at J, with 23 bases between the two ends. The CDR3 is made up of 14 amino acids. Germline lookup yields CDR1 MDHEN and CDR2 SYDVKM. CDR3 in DNA: TGTGCCAGCAGAAGGACGGCTTGGGGGGGCCAGCCTTTCTTT. Amino acids: CASRRTAWGGQPFF.

The CDR3 DNA reads TGCGCCAGCAGCTTGCGAGATATGAACACTGAAGCTTTCTTT. Encoded protein: CASSLRDMNTEAFF. J is TRBJ1-1 and V is TRBV5-1, with no clear D. Germline V lookup: CDR1 SGHRS, CDR2 YFSETQ. CDR3 length equals 14 residues. Trimming took 1 base from V and 0 from J, leaving 7 bases between them.

This chain connects TRBV19 to TRBJ1-2, with a possible D match to TRBD1 (6 bases). Trimming removed 6 bases from V and 7 bases from J, with 12 bases in between. Germline CDR1 and CDR2: LNHDA and SQIVND (reference sequence). The CDR3 length is 12 residues. CDR3 loop: CASSTGPRGYTF. In nucleotides, the CDR3 is TGTGCCAGTAGCACAGGGCCCCGTGGCTACACCTTC. The entire variable domain, with the rest obtained from reference TRBV19 and TRBJ1-2, is as follows: DGGITQSPKYLFRKEGQNVTLSCEQNLNHDAMYWYRQDPGQGLRLIYYSQIVNDFQKGDIAEGYSVSREKKESFPLTVTSAQKNPTAFYLCASSTGPRGYTFGSGTRLTVV.

This clone was observed once. Other DNA sequences of this sample code for an identical CDR3. CDR3 sequence: CASSPGLNQPQHF. The CDR3 region has the DNA TGTGCCAGCTCACCGGGACTAAATCAGCCCCAGCATTTT. The V and J genes are TRBV18 and TRBJ1-5; D is perhaps TRBD1 (5 bases). Trimming pared 3 bases from V and 4 bases from J, leaving 7 bases between. The CDR3 is 13 residues long. Germline assignment: CDR1 KGHSH and CDR2 LQKENI.

The chain links TRBV6-5 to TRBJ1-4, with 7 bases aligning to TRBD1. The CDR3 length is 15 residues. V gave up 2 bases and J gave up 3 bases; unmatched junction bases: 3. In germline, CDR1 is MNHEY, CDR2 SVGAGI. DNA for the CDR3: TGTGCCAGCAGTTACACAGGGGTAGCTAATGAAAAACTGTTTTTT. Translating it yields CASSYTGVANEKLFF.

The V call is TRBV5-1, the J call TRBJ2-1; maybe TRBD2 (6 bases). V gave up 0 bases and J gave up 8 bases, with 12 bases separating them. Germline V lookup: CDR1 SGHRS, CDR2 YFSETQ. CDR3 length: 14 residues. The CDR3 nucleotides are TGCGCCAGCAGCTTGGGGGACTTTTACCATGAGCAGTTCTTC. Its translation is CASSLGDFYHEQFF.

This clone has a handful of counts. J is TRBJ1-6 and V is TRBV11-2; tentatively, D is TRBD1 (6 bases). The CDR3 runs 13 residues. CDR1 and CDR2 (germline): SGHAT, FQNNGV. Deletions cut 8 bases from V and 10 bases from J, with 15 bases between. The CDR3 DNA reads TGTGCCAGCCTCCGACAGGACGGGTCACCCCTCCACTTT. It yields the protein CASLRQDGSPLHF.

V gene TRBV15 combines with J gene TRBJ1-2; D gene ambiguous. This CDR3 spans 15 amino acids. Germline V gene sequence: CDR1 LNHNV, CDR2 YYDKDF (reference sequence). V was clipped by 0 bases and J by 2 bases, with 10 bases between them. CDR3: CATSRDRARNYGYTF. The CDR3 DNA is TGTGCCACCAGCAGAGATCGTGCCAGGAACTATGGCTACACCTTC.

The chain uses TRBV5-1 and TRBJ1-1; D remains ambiguous. Germline lookup yields CDR1 SGHRS and CDR2 YFSETQ. Trimming cost V 0 bases and J 0 bases, with 9 bases left between them. This CDR3 has 15 amino acids. As DNA, the CDR3 is TGCGCCAGCAGCTTGGTTCTACCTATGAACACTGAAGCTTTCTTT. It yields the protein CASSLVLPMNTEAFF.